A selection of T cell receptor beta chains follows, all from one sample in a study of cytomegalovirus exposure and HLA in healthy donors. The table came from immunoSEQ multiplex PCR; TCRdb's copy has only in-frame clones and leaves some out. The sample has about 120,000 clones, approximately 70% seen once. Sequencing was carried out using PBMCs. These receptors came from a woman aged 40 to 50 in good health and CMV-seropositive. The CDR3 runs from the conserved cysteine through the conserved F or W. The order of the fields is D gene, V gene, J gene, clone size, CDR3 protein, CDR3 DNA. The D gene is left open where the match is weak. Expanded clones get a size class; other rows say once, few or many, or leave the size out.

D: TRBD1; V: TRBV5-1; J: TRBJ1-4; size: .; CDR3: CASSLGQGDGSEKLFF; DNA: TGCGCCAGCAGCCTGGGACAGGGAGATGGGAGTGAAAAACTGTTTTTT
D: .; V: TRBV28; J: TRBJ2-7; size: .; CDR3: CASRSGDGVYEQYF; DNA: TGTGCCAGCAGGTCAGGCGACGGGGTCTACGAGCAGTACTTC
D: TRBD2; V: TRBV10-1; J: TRBJ2-7; size: .; CDR3: CASSGTSAYF; DNA: TGCGCCAGCAGTGGGACTAGCGCGTACTTC
D: .; V: TRBV6-1; J: TRBJ1-6; size: .; CDR3: CASGMGPENSPLHF; DNA: TGTGCCAGCGGCATGGGGCCAGAAAATTCACCCCTCCACTTT
D: TRBD2; V: TRBV4-2; J: TRBJ2-5; size: .; CDR3: CASSQDELAGGETQYF; DNA: TGTGCCAGCAGCCAAGATGAACTAGCGGGAGGAGAGACCCAGTACTTC
D: .; V: TRBV7-2; J: TRBJ2-7; size: .; CDR3: CASSGRDSLTYEQYF; DNA: TGTGCCAGCAGCGGCCGGGACTCCTTAACCTACGAGCAGTACTTC
D: .; V: TRBV18; J: TRBJ2-3; size: few; CDR3: CASSSGQGMTDTQYF; DNA: TGTGCCAGCTCATCGGGACAAGGGATGACAGATACGCAGTATTTT
D: .; V: TRBV7-9; J: TRBJ1-6; size: .; CDR3: CSSTKAGGNSPLHF; DNA: TGTTCCAGCACTAAAGCGGGTGGTAATTCACCCCTCCACTTT
D: TRBD1; V: TRBV10-2; J: TRBJ1-2; size: .; CDR3: CASSWDRVNGYTF; DNA: TGCGCCAGCAGTTGGGACAGGGTCAATGGCTACACCTTC
D: .; V: TRBV7-9; J: TRBJ1-5; size: .; CDR3: CASSLGGLDQPQHF; DNA: TGTGCCAGCAGCTTAGGGGGCCTCGATCAGCCCCAGCATTTT
D: .; V: TRBV18; J: TRBJ1-3; size: .; CDR3: CASSPPFISGNTIYF; DNA: TGTGCCAGCTCACCACCGTTTATCTCTGGAAACACCATATATTTT
D: .; V: TRBV27; J: TRBJ1-2; size: few; CDR3: CASSRREGGNYGYTF; DNA: TGTGCCAGCAGCCGCCGGGAGGGGGGTAACTATGGCTACACCTTC
D: TRBD1; V: TRBV28; J: TRBJ1-1; size: .; CDR3: CASSFGDRESRTEAFF; DNA: TGTGCCAGCAGTTTTGGGGACAGGGAGTCTAGGACTGAAGCTTTCTTT
D: .; V: TRBV7-3; J: TRBJ2-2; size: .; CDR3: CASSPLGTGELFF; DNA: TGTGCCAGCAGCCCCCTCGGCACCGGGGAGCTGTTTTTT
D: .; V: TRBV2; J: TRBJ1-2; size: .; CDR3: CASSESLNYGYTF; DNA: TGTGCCAGCAGTGAATCTTTAAACTATGGCTACACCTTC
D: .; V: TRBV19; J: TRBJ2-5; size: .; CDR3: CASSFRDIQYF; DNA: TGTGCCAGTAGTTTCCGGGACATACAGTACTTC
D: TRBD2; V: TRBV18; J: TRBJ2-1; size: .; CDR3: CASYTGTSGTNEQFF; DNA: TGTGCCAGCTACACCGGGACTAGCGGGACGAATGAGCAGTTCTTC
D: .; V: TRBV21-1; J: TRBJ2-7; size: .; CDR3: CASTLRGLAGGISYEQYF; DNA: TGTGCCAGCACCCTTCGGGGACTAGCGGGAGGGATTTCCTACGAGCAGTACTTC
D: .; V: TRBV7-8; J: TRBJ1-1; size: .; CDR3: CASSSPGGRELTEAFF; DNA: TGTGCCAGCAGTTCTCCAGGAGGGCGCGAGCTCACTGAAGCTTTCTTT
D: TRBD2; V: TRBV27; J: TRBJ2-7; size: .; CDR3: CASSLSVVAGGPLEQYF; DNA: TGTGCCAGCAGTTTAAGCGTGGTAGCGGGAGGGCCTCTCGAGCAGTACTTC
D: TRBD1; V: TRBV6-5; J: TRBJ2-7; size: .; CDR3: CASSYSGRGSEQYF; DNA: TGTGCCAGCAGTTACTCGGGCAGGGGGAGCGAGCAGTACTTC
D: TRBD2; V: TRBV27; J: TRBJ2-1; size: few; CDR3: CASSLLAGTDNEQFF; DNA: TGTGCCAGCAGTTTACTAGCGGGTACAGACAATGAGCAGTTCTTC
D: TRBD1; V: TRBV28; J: TRBJ1-2; size: .; CDR3: CASLGQFYGYTF; DNA: TGTGCCAGCCTGGGACAGTTCTATGGCTACACCTTC
D: .; V: TRBV20-1; J: TRBJ2-7; size: .; CDR3: CSVAEYYEQYF; DNA: TGCAGCGTAGCGGAGTACTACGAGCAGTACTTC
D: TRBD2; V: TRBV7-6; J: TRBJ2-7; size: .; CDR3: CASSLAGLAGASGEQYF; DNA: TGTGCCAGCAGCTTAGCTGGACTAGCGGGAGCTTCAGGCGAGCAGTACTTC